The source of this TCR beta chain is a study of OX40 agonist ivuxolimab in advanced cancers. Study overall: Patients were given ivuxolimab, an antibody that agonizes OX40 (CD134). Three patients, one with hepatocellular carcinoma and two with cutaneous melanoma, responded partially.

Study-wide points: Clonal expansion was seen in CD4+ and CD8+ blood T cells by week 6 at 0.1 to 3.0 mg/kg. At 0.1-3.0 mg/kg, partial responders had clonal expansion among the lowest observed.

This clone occurred once. What it binds is unknown. Sequencing used immunoSEQ multiplex PCR; TCRdb keeps in-frame clones, though not all of them. The table has some 19,000 clones, 68% seen once. CDR1 is SGHVS and CDR2 is FNYEAQ in the germline V gene. This CDR3 contains 13 residues. This sequence originates from an adult with an advanced solid tumor such as melanoma, head and neck, liver or kidney cancer. The V and J genes are TRBV7-6 and TRBJ2-5; no clear D gene. The end of the DNA is better explained by TRBJ2-7, so the J call may be wrong. Source: CD4+ or CD8+ T cells sorted from blood, taken in a trial of the OX40 agonist ivuxolimab. The chain's CDR3 is CASSPTDGYEQYF. CDR3 bases: TGTGCCAGCAGCCCGACGGACGGATACGAGCAGTACTTC.